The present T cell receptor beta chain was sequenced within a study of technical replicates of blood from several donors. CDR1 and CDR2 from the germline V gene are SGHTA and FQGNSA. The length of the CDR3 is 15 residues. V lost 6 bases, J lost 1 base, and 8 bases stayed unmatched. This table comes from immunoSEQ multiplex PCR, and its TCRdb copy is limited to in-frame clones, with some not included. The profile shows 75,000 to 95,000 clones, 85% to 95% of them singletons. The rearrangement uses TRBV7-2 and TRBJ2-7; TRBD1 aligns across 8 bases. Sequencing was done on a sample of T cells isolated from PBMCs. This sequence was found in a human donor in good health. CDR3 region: CASRPGTGFSYEQYF. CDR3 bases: TGTGCCAGCAGGCCAGGGACAGGCTTTTCCTACGAGCAGTACTTC.